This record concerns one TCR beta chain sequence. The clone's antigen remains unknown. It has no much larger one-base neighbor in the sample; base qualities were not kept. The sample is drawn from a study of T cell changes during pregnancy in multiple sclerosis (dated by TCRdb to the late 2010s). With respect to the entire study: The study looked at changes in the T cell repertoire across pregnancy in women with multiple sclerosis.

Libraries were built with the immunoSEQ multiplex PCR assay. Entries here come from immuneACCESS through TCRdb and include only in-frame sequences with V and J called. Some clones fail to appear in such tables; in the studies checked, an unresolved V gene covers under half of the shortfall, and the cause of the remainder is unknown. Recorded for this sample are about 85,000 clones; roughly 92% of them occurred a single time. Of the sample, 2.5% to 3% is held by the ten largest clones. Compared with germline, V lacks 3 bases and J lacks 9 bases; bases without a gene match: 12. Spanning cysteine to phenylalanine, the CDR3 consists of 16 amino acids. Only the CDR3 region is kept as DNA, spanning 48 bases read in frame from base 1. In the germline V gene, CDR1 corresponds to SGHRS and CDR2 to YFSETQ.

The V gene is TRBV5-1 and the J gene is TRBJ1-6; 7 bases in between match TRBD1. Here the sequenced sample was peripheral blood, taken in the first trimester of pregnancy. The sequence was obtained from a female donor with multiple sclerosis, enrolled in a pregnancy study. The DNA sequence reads TGCGCCAGCAGCTCACTACAGGGGCCACAAGGTTCACCCCTCCACTTT. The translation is CASSSLQGPQGSPLHF.